This T cell receptor (beta chain) was recovered during a study of blood T cells in healthy people across ages. This CDR3 region has 13 residues. V dropped 6 bases and J dropped 11 bases, with 22 bases sitting between them. The germline V gene has CDR1 SQVTM and CDR2 ANQGSEA. Combining a sample-barcoded 5' primer with a J-beta primer mix, a second PCR ran for roughly 7 to 11 cycles. TCRdb re-called the 5' RACE reads through MiXCR, storing one row per CDR3 protein. The table includes more than 900,000 distinct CDR3 sequences, less than 25% detected once. Another study also made use of these data, one on T cells of mothers and their children. From that study: The people who donated were a few healthy Caucasian mothers and their six children.

The rearrangement links TRBV29-1 to TRBJ2-5, with a weak D call TRBD2 (6 bases). The sample taken for sequencing was blood. The receptor was derived from a girl aged 2-9 years in good health. The CDR3 DNA reads as TGCAGCGTGGGCCCGGGACTCCATGTAGAGCAGTACTTC. Translating gives CSVGPGLHVEQYF.